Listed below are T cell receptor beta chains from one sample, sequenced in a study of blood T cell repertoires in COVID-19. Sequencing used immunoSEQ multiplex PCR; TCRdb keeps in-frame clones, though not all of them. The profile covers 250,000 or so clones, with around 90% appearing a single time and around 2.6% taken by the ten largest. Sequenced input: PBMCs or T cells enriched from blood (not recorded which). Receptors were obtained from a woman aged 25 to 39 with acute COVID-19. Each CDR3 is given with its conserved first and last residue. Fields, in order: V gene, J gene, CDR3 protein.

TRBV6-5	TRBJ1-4	CASSRGGVYNEKLFF
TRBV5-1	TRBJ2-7	CASASMQGSIQYF
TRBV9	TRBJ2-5	CASSVGVQGETQYF
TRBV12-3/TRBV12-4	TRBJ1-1	CASSLRRAAEAFF
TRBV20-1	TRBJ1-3	CSASKYLSSGNTIYF
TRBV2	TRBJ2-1	CASSEIGGVYNEQFF
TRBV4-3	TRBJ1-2	CASSQDRTGRYTF
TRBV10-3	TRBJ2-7	CATQGGLVSYEQYF
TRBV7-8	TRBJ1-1	CASSPLGEVNTEAFF
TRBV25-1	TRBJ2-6	CASGGLADGANVLTF
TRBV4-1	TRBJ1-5	CASSPRQGLGPQHF
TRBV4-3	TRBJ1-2	CASSQDKGGGYGYTF
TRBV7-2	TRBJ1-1	CASSLQGSKTEAFF
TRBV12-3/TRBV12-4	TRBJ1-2	CASSQFNYGYTF
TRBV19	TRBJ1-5	CASSRGGNQPQHF
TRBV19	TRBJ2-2	CASSTGTGVDGELFF
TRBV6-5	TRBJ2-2	CASKGGEDTGELFF
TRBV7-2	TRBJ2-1	CASSTGQYNEQFF
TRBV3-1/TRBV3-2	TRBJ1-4	CASSQVPDRSNEKLFF
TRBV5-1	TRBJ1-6	CASRTGTQGNSPLHF
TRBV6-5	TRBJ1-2	CASSLQGDYGYTF
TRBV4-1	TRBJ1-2	CASSYTGAANYGYTF
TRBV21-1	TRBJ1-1	CASSESQGYTEAFF
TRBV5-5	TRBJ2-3	CASSFRDRETDTQYF
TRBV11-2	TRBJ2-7	CASSPGVGPGYEQYF
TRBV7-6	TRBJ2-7	CASTLRQGAGEQYF
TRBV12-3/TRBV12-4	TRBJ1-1	CASSWQGASEAFF
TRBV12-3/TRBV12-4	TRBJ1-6	CASTRSTATPLHF
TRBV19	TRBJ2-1	CASSIRGRGEQFF
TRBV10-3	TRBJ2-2	CAISESGTQPTGELFF
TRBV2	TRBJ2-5	CASMGQGAGETQYF
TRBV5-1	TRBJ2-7	CASSTDGDSSYEQYF
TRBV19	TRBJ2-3	CASSKTGATDTQYF
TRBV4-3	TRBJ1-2	CASSQDPTSTGGGSIYGYTF
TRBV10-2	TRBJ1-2	CASSPGADYGYTF
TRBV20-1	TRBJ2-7	CSVRTGFEQYF
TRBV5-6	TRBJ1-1	CASSSGIILDMNTEAFF
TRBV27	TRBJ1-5	CASRPGTGGAGQPQHF
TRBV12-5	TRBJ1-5	CASGLWGGQPQHF
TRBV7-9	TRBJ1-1	CASSLGGGNTEAFF
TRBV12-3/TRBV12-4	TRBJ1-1	CASGQGATEAFF
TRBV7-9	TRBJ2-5	CASSLGGWLAGEETQYF
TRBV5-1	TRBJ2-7	CASSVGTVTYEQYF
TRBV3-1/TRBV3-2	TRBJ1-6	CASSPQDHNSPLHF
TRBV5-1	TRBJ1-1	CASSLGSEGPEAFF
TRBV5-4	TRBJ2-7	CASSFSGVGSYEQYF
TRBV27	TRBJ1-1	CASSASVLNTEAFF
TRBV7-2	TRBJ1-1	CASNRGELNTEAFF